Below, 24 T cell receptor beta chains from the same sample are listed, as sequenced in a study of shared clonotypes between healthy human individuals. Sequenced by immunoSEQ multiplex PCR; TCRdb stores in-frame clones only, minus some. The sample records about 2 million clones, roughly 94% being singletons. The sample consisted of naive CD4+ T cells sorted from blood. Sample subset: CD45RA+ positively selected. These receptors all come from a man aged 18 to 30 in good health.

The table lists this clone with a count of one. The rearrangement uses TRBV6-1 and TRBJ1-5; D unresolved. Trimming stripped 1 base from V and 5 bases from J, with 15 bases between. CDR3 size: 16 residues. Germline V gives CDR1 MNHNS, CDR2 SASEGT. Here the CDR3 reads CASSEERARTHQPQHF. The CDR3 DNA reads TGTGCCAGCAGTGAAGAAAGGGCCAGGACCCATCAGCCCCAGCATTTT.

The genes are TRBV14 and TRBJ1-5; D unclear. The CDR3 loop spans 20 amino acids. Germline CDR1 reads SGHDN; CDR2 reads FVKESK. Trimming left V 1 base short and J 0 bases short, with 22 bases between. Here the CDR3 reads CASSQGPKRSGTYSNQPQHF. CDR3 coding DNA: TGTGCCAGCAGCCAAGGGCCCAAAAGGTCAGGCACCTATAGCAATCAGCCCCAGCATTTT.

The gene calls are TRBV6-6 and TRBJ2-2; weak D call: TRBD2 (6 bases). The CDR3 loop spans 16 amino acids. The V end was cut by 6 bases, the J end by 1 base, with 15 bases between. CDR1 is MNHNY and CDR2 is SVGAGI in the germline V gene (reference sequence). CDR3: CASSPLGLLNTGELFF. The CDR3 DNA sequence: TGTGCCAGCAGCCCTCTGGGACTCCTGAACACCGGGGAGCTGTTTTTT.

The chain carries TRBV7-2 and TRBJ2-1; D may be TRBD2 (6 bases). Trimming pared 1 base from V and 9 bases from J, leaving 7 bases between. The CDR3 is 12 residues long. CDR1 and CDR2 from the germline V gene are SGHTA and FQGNSA. The CDR3 DNA reads TGTGCCAGCAGCTTAGGAGCGGGTGAGCAGTTCTTC. Amino acid sequence: CASSLGAGEQFF.

This clone was found a few times. The genes are TRBV10-1 and TRBJ2-5, with D tentatively TRBD2 (6 bases). The CDR3 has 14 residues. Germline lookup yields CDR1 WNHNN and CDR2 SYGVQD (reference sequence). Between the trimmed V and J ends, which lost 5 bases and 4 bases, there was a span of 14 bases. The CDR3 DNA is TGCGCCAGCAGTAGCGGGCCCTTGGGAGAGACCCAGTACTTC. This gives the protein CASSSGPLGETQYF.

The chain links TRBV5-1 to TRBJ2-7, with TRBD1 identical over 11 bases. CDR3 length equals 16 residues. Germline V gene data show CDR1 as SGHRS and CDR2 as YFSETQ. After removal of 2 bases from V and 2 bases from J, the junction contained 6 bases not matched to a gene. The CDR3 protein is CASSLGPGQGAYEQYF. The CDR3 DNA is TGCGCCAGCAGCTTAGGACCGGGACAGGGGGCCTACGAGCAGTACTTC.

V and J are TRBV18 and TRBJ1-2, with D hard to call. CDR1 is KGHSH, CDR2 LQKENI, per germline. The V gene lost 3 bases and the J gene lost 2 bases, with 10 bases spanning the gap. This CDR3 comprises 14 residues. The CDR3 protein is CASSPTVDNYGYTF. CDR3 nucleotides: TGTGCCAGCTCACCGACTGTTGACAACTATGGCTACACCTTC.

The V gene is TRBV6-6, the J gene TRBJ2-1; 7 bases are shared with TRBD2. This CDR3 is 15 amino acids long. Unmatched junction bases numbered 10, after V lost 3 bases and J lost 8 bases. Germline CDR1 MNHNY, CDR2 SVGAGI (reference sequence). The CDR3 reads CASSYRGRVGDEQFF. The CDR3 bases are TGTGCCAGCAGTTATCGGGGGAGGGTTGGAGATGAGCAGTTCTTC.

This clone was seen only once. The chain couples TRBV11-2 to TRBJ1-2; the D gene is possibly TRBD1 (5 bases). The CDR3 is made up of 14 amino acids. Trimming removed 4 bases at V and 8 bases at J, with 17 bases between. Germline V gene sequence: CDR1 SGHAT, CDR2 FQNNGV. CDR3 loop: CASSYRQGFEGYTF. Written as DNA, the CDR3 is TGTGCCAGCAGCTATCGCCAGGGATTTGAGGGCTACACCTTC.

V is TRBV6-6 and J is TRBJ2-7; 9 bases are a match to TRBD1. J gave up 5 bases and V 4 bases, and 6 bases lay outside the gene matches. The germline V gene has CDR1 MNHNY and CDR2 SVGAGI (reference sequence). The CDR3 has 14 amino acids. CDR3 amino acids: CASSLGQGTNEQYF. Written as DNA, the CDR3 is TGTGCCAGCAGTTTGGGACAGGGAACCAACGAGCAGTACTTC.

The chain is built from TRBV5-1 and TRBJ2-3; the D gene is possibly TRBD2 (6 bases). V was shortened by 1 base and J by 5 bases, with 11 bases between the two germline ends. CDR1 is SGHRS, CDR2 YFSETQ, per germline. CDR3 length: 14 amino acids. The CDR3, as DNA: TGCGCCAGCAGCTTGATGGAGGGCGGAGATACGCAGTATTTT. This codes for CASSLMEGGDTQYF.

In its sample, this clone was seen once. The chain employs TRBV2 and TRBJ2-4, with 7 bases lining up with TRBD1. The germline V gene encodes CDR1 SNHLY and CDR2 FYNNEI. The length of the CDR3 is 13 residues. The V and J ends lost 4 bases and 7 bases, in that order; junction bases with no gene match: 4. The CDR3 here is CASSVEGANIQYF. DNA of the CDR3: TGTGCCAGCAGTGTAGAGGGGGCTAACATTCAGTACTTC.

V and J are TRBV7-9 and TRBJ1-5; 8 bases align to TRBD1. V was pared by 5 bases and J by 3 bases, with 9 bases of the junction left unmatched. Germline lookup yields CDR1 SEHNR and CDR2 FQNEAQ (reference sequence). The CDR3 is 16 amino acids. CDR3 DNA sequence: TGTGCCAGCAGCCCCCCCGGACAGGGCACCAATCAGCCCCAGCATTTT. The encoded protein is CASSPPGQGTNQPQHF.

The gene calls are TRBV10-3 and TRBJ2-7; a weak D match, TRBD2 (6 bases). The CDR3 has 14 residues. Germline lookup yields CDR1 ENHRY and CDR2 SYGVKD. V was cut by 4 bases and J by 2 bases, with 12 bases left in between. The CDR3 DNA reads TGTGCCATCAGTGTCCAGGGAGGCCCCTACGAGCAGTACTTC. Its translation is CAISVQGGPYEQYF.

The chain links TRBV4-1 to TRBJ2-7; D ambiguous. The CDR3 is made up of 14 amino acids. Trimming removed 4 bases from V and 2 bases from J, with 12 bases in between. CDR1 and CDR2 from the germline V gene are MGHRA and YSYEKL. CDR3 bases: TGCGCCAGCAGCCCCCTCCGGCAGACCTACGAGCAGTACTTC. This gives the protein CASSPLRQTYEQYF.

The gene calls are TRBV30 and TRBJ1-5; no definite D call. Trimming took 0 bases from V and 2 from J, leaving 17 bases between them. CDR3 length: 17 residues. Germline-derived CDR1 and CDR2 are GTSNPN and SVGIG (reference sequence). The CDR3 DNA follows: TGTGCCTGGAGTGTAAGCTATTGGGGAAAGGGCAATCAGCCCCAGCATTTT. Protein sequence: CAWSVSYWGKGNQPQHF.

The CDR3 DNA reads TGTGCCAGCAGTGAATGGAGGACAGGGGAGGGCACAGATACGCAGTATTTT. Translation: CASSEWRTGEGTDTQYF. The rearrangement links TRBV25-1 to TRBJ2-3; 9 bases match TRBD1. V was pared by 1 base and J by 1 base, with 6 bases of the junction left unmatched. The germline gives CDR1 MGHDK, CDR2 SYGVNS. The CDR3 is made up of 17 amino acids.

The V gene is TRBV18, the J gene TRBJ1-2; 7 positions agree with TRBD1. Germline CDR1 reads KGHSH; CDR2 reads LQKENI. V lost 5 bases and J lost 8; bases outside the gene matches: 11. There are 14 residues in the CDR3. As DNA, the CDR3 is TGTGCCAGCTCATCTCAATCTACAGGGGAAGGCTACACCTTC. It codes for CASSSQSTGEGYTF. The full variable domain, with the rest looked up from reference TRBV18 and TRBJ1-2, is NAGVMQNPRHLVRRRGQEARLRCSPMKGHSHVYWYRQLPEEGLKFMVYLQKENIIDESGMPKERFSAEFPKEGPSILRIQQVVRGDSAAYFCASSSQSTGEGYTFGSGTRLTVV.

This chain links TRBV30 with TRBJ2-7; TRBD2 matches 12 bases. V was pared by 4 bases and J by 0 bases, with 1 base of the junction left unmatched. Germline values: CDR1 GTSNPN, CDR2 SVGIG (reference sequence). The CDR3 consists of 14 residues. The CDR3 DNA reads TGTGCCTGGACGGGACTAGCGGGCTCCTACGAGCAGTACTTC. This sequence encodes CAWTGLAGSYEQYF.

The chain uses TRBV5-6 and TRBJ1-2; 7 bases align to TRBD1. Germline CDR1 reads SGHDT; CDR2 reads YYEEEE. This CDR3 spans 15 amino acids. The ends lost 1 base at V and 5 bases at J; junction bases unmatched: 8. The CDR3 sequence is CASSLFAGTAYGYTF. The CDR3 DNA is TGTGCCAGCAGCTTGTTCGCCGGGACAGCTTATGGCTACACCTTC.

The CDR3, as DNA: TGTGCCAGCAGTTACGGGACAGAAAACATTCAGTACTTC. As protein: CASSYGTENIQYF. The rearrangement uses TRBV2 and TRBJ2-4, with 7 positions matching TRBD1. The V segment lost 5 bases and the J segment 5 bases; nucleotides outside the gene matches: 3. The CDR3 runs 13 residues. From germline, CDR1 is SNHLY and CDR2 FYNNEI. Looking up the rest from reference TRBV2 and TRBJ2-4 gives the full variable domain: EPEVTQTPSHQVTQMGQEVILRCVPISNHLYFYWYRQILGQKVEFLVSFYNNEISEKSEIFDDQFSVERPDGSNFTLKIRSTKLEDSAMYFCASSYGTENIQYFGAGTRLSVL.

The chain recombines TRBV9 with TRBJ2-7; 9 bases match TRBD1. Unmatched junction bases numbered 10, after V lost 3 bases and J lost 0 bases. The CDR3 is made up of 17 amino acids. The germline CDR1 and CDR2 sequences are SGDLS and YYNGEE. This CDR3 is CASSEGDRDRVSYEQYF. CDR3 coding DNA: TGTGCCAGCAGCGAGGGGGACCGGGACAGGGTCTCCTACGAGCAGTACTTC.

This clone has only one observation. The same CDR3 can be traced to other DNA sequences in this sample. The chain joins TRBV7-9 to TRBJ1-3, with D uncertain. CDR1 is SEHNR and CDR2 is FQNEAQ in the germline V gene (reference sequence). The CDR3 extends over 14 amino acids. V lost 2 bases and J 1 base, leaving 6 bases between the germline ends. CDR3 nucleotide sequence: TGTGCCAGCAGCTTAAGGGATTCTGGAAACACCATATATTTT. This encodes CASSLRDSGNTIYF.

The gene calls are TRBV19 and TRBJ2-1; 8 bases agree with TRBD2. CDR1 and CDR2 from the germline V gene are LNHDA and SQIVND (reference sequence). CDR3 length: 16 amino acids. Trimming cost V 3 bases and J 2 bases; bases outside gene matches: 6. The CDR3 loop reads CASSILAGGTYNEQFF. CDR3 bases: TGTGCCAGTAGTATCCTGGCGGGGGGAACCTACAATGAGCAGTTCTTC.